This paragraph reports one T cell receptor beta chain. Its antigen remains unidentified. The CDR3 loop spans 13 amino acids. Per the germline V gene, CDR1 is ENHRY and CDR2 is SYGVKD. V was trimmed by 6 bases and J by 2 bases, leaving 10 bases between them. Clones were sequenced by immunoSEQ multiplex PCR, and TCRdb holds only the in-frame ones, with some missing. Among approximately 50,000 clones listed, 75% to 90% were seen once. The data are from a study of a mutant IDH1 vaccine in newly diagnosed glioma. In the study overall: The first vaccination came 4-6 weeks after radiotherapy alone, or with temozolomide cycles. Treated patients comprised approximately 60% males and approximately 38% females, mean age approximately 38 years.

Documented time point: week 47, end of study. Doses comprised 300 ug of mutant IDH1 20-mer peptide each, plus topical imiquimod. The clonotype was recovered from a woman between 50 and 59 years old with glioma. The V gene is TRBV10-3, the J gene TRBJ1-1; D is uncertain. This specimen was PBMCs, taken from a glioma patient whose treatment included an IDH1 peptide vaccine. The CDR3 DNA reads as TGTGCCATCAGAGCGGGCCTCAACACTGAAGCTTTCTTT. Translation: CAIRAGLNTEAFF.